The present T cell receptor beta chain was sequenced within a study of control samples from healthy donors and cancer patients. TCRdb's table, derived via immunoSEQ multiplex PCR, lists solely in-frame clones and lacks some. The sample has about 140,000 clones; under 95% are singletons. The CDR3 consists of 17 residues. Germline assignment: CDR1 MGHRA and CDR2 YSYEKL. V lost 4 bases, J lost 1 base, and 9 bases stayed unmatched. Sequencing used blood. The rearrangement joins TRBV4-1 to TRBJ2-1; 8 bases match TRBD2. The receptor was derived from a man in his late teens or twenties in good health. Written as DNA, the CDR3 is TGCGCCAGCAGCCCGAAATGGACTAGCAGTTCCTACAATGAGCAGTTCTTC. Translated, it gives CASSPKWTSSSYNEQFF.